The rows below give T cell receptor beta chains drawn from one sample of a study of identical twins. One entry per CDR3 protein results from TCRdb running MiXCR on the 5' RACE reads. The sample lists approximately 210,000 distinct CDR3 sequences; more than 15% were seen once. The same data also contributed to another study, on T cells expressing NK-cell markers.

Sequencing used CD8+ T cells sorted from blood. These receptors originate from a woman under 30 in good health. Each CDR3 is given with its conserved first and last residue. A D gene is named only where the DNA matches it firmly. Clone size is not always given. Where it is, it says once, few, many or a class for expanded clones.

V	size	J	D	CDR3	DNA
TRBV15	few	TRBJ2-1	NA	CATSSSPNEQFF	TGTGCCACCAGCAGCAGCCCCAATGAGCAGTTCTTC
TRBV12-3/TRBV12-4	few	TRBJ1-1	NA	CATSPGTEAFF	TGTGCCACCTCGCCGGGAACTGAAGCTTTCTTT
TRBV6-2/TRBV6-3	few	TRBJ2-4	TRBD2	CASSYRLAGGDIQYF	TGTGCCAGCAGTTACAGGCTAGCGGGAGGGGACATTCAGTACTTC
TRBV2	few	TRBJ2-7	TRBD1	CASRDSGLSYEQYF	TGTGCCAGCCGGGACAGCGGACTCTCCTACGAGCAGTACTTC
TRBV20-1	NA	TRBJ2-1	NA	CSARDPGSPYAVGEQFF	TGCAGTGCTAGAGATCCCGGGTCCCCGTACGCGGTCGGTGAGCAGTTCTTC
TRBV4-3	NA	TRBJ2-7	NA	CASSQDEGIEQYF	TGCGCCAGCAGCCAAGATGAGGGCATCGAGCAGTACTTC
TRBV3-1	NA	TRBJ2-3	NA	CASSRASETDTQYF	TGTGCCAGCAGCCGGGCTAGCGAGACAGATACGCAGTATTTT
TRBV7-2	few	TRBJ2-7	TRBD1	CASSFYRTGGNMDEQYF	TGTGCCAGCAGCTTCTACAGGACAGGGGGCAATATGGACGAGCAGTACTTC
TRBV7-6	few	TRBJ1-5	NA	CASSLGPNSNQPQHF	TGTGCCAGCAGCTTAGGACCGAATAGCAATCAGCCCCAGCATTTT
TRBV20-1	NA	TRBJ2-1	NA	CSAGHLSYNEQFF	TGCAGTGCTGGACACCTCTCCTACAATGAGCAGTTCTTC
TRBV6-1	NA	TRBJ2-7	NA	CASLGGVDEQYF	TGTGCCAGCCTAGGAGGAGTGGACGAGCAGTACTTC
TRBV20-1	few	TRBJ2-7	NA	CSARVVAPLGPYEQYF	TGCAGTGCTAGAGTGGTCGCCCCCCTCGGGCCCTACGAGCAGTACTTC
TRBV7-8	many	TRBJ2-7	NA	CASSLGTYEQYF	TGTGCCAGCAGTTTGGGTACCTACGAGCAGTACTTC
TRBV27	few	TRBJ2-7	TRBD1	CASSPGPGQGSYEQYF	TGTGCCAGCAGTCCGGGACCGGGACAGGGATCCTACGAGCAGTACTTC
TRBV13	few	TRBJ2-7	NA	CASTPGPSDFSEQYF	TGTGCCAGCACCCCCGGCCCTAGTGACTTTAGCGAGCAGTACTTC
TRBV5-4	NA	TRBJ1-1	NA	CASSFENTEAFF	TGTGCCAGCAGCTTCGAGAACACTGAAGCTTTCTTT
TRBV29-1	NA	TRBJ2-2	TRBD2	CSVEGSPSGSAGELFF	TGCAGCGTTGAAGGTTCCCCTAGCGGGAGCGCCGGGGAGCTGTTTTTT
TRBV5-1	NA	TRBJ1-6	NA	CASSQPGQTTNSPLHF	TGCGCCAGCAGCCAACCGGGACAAACGACAAATTCACCCCTCCACTTT
TRBV6-1	few	TRBJ2-6	NA	CASSGPRRDSGANVLTF	TGTGCCAGCAGTGGCCCACGCAGGGACTCTGGGGCCAACGTCCTGACTTTC
TRBV11-2	few	TRBJ1-1	NA	CASSLLERNTEAFF	TGTGCCAGCAGCTTATTGGAACGGAACACTGAAGCTTTCTTT
TRBV3-1	NA	TRBJ2-7	NA	CASSQGLADSYEQYF	TGTGCCAGCAGCCAAGGGTTGGCGGATTCCTACGAGCAGTACTTC
TRBV2	few	TRBJ1-4	NA	CASRKGTNEKLFF	TGTGCCAGCAGAAAGGGTACGAATGAAAAACTGTTTTTT
TRBV12-3/TRBV12-4	few	TRBJ2-5	TRBD1	CASSLGDRGGETQYF	TGTGCCAGCAGTTTAGGGGACAGGGGAGGGGAGACCCAGTACTTC
TRBV4-2	few	TRBJ2-3	NA	CASSQNDGTDTQYF	TGTGCCAGCAGCCAAAATGACGGCACAGATACGCAGTATTTT